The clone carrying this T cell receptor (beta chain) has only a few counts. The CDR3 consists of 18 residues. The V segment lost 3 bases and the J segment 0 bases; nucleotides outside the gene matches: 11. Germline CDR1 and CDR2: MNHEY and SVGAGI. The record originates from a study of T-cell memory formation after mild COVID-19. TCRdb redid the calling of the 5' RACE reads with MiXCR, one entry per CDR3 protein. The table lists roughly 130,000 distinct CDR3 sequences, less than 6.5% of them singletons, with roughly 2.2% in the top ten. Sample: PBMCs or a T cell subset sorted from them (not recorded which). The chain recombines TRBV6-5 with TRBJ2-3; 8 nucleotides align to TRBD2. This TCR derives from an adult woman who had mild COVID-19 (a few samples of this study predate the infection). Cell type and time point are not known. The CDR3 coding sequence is TGTGCCAGCAGTTATTCCCCATGGAGCGGGAGAAGCACAGATACGCAGTATTTT. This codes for CASSYSPWSGRSTDTQYF.